The present T cell receptor beta chain was sequenced within a study of control samples from healthy donors and cancer patients. This clone was recorded a few times. Generated by immunoSEQ multiplex PCR, the TCRdb table keeps only in-frame clones and is missing some. Among about 140,000 clones listed, 89% were seen once. The CDR3 runs 15 residues. From germline, CDR1 is MNHEY and CDR2 SVGAGI. V was trimmed by 5 bases and J by 5 bases, leaving 18 bases between them. Sequencing used blood. This rearrangement joins TRBV6-5 to TRBJ1-2; tentative D call: TRBD1 (6 bases). The clonotype was recovered from a man aged 30 to 45 in good health. CDR3 protein: CASSIGGRGLYGYTF. DNA for the CDR3: TGTGCCAGCAGTATAGGGGGGAGGGGACTATATGGCTACACCTTC.